The present entry profiles one TCR beta chain with its context. Its antigen is not yet known. One base away there is no much larger clone; base qualities are not given. The sample originates from a study of blood T cell repertoires in COVID-19 (dated by TCRdb to 2020 to 2022). Regarding the research as a whole: Collaborator samples came from the United States, Italy and Spain and covered acute and convalescent phases of COVID-19. The prospective study material was composed of cDNA or gDNA derived from T cells, B-cell-depleted T cells, or PBMCs. The sample metadata nearly always contained a de-identified subject ID, COVID-19 status, age in years and sex. Deeply sampled blood TCRbeta repertoires from subjects exposed to, actively infected with, or recovered from COVID-19 were included in the dataset. The repertoires were made available in a free public database intended to serve as a resource for research on the immune response to SARS-CoV-2. The samples were drawn from two sources: the first 160 participants of the ongoing ImmuneRACE study, and 1,254 subjects contributed by 6 global collaborators. Where available, HLA class I and class II types were taken from metadata supplied by the sample provider and were not determined by assay-based typing. Paper-wide results and their limitations: The amount of clinical and demographic metadata varied by source and participant and was provided uncurated.

TCRbeta CDR3 regions were amplified from genomic DNA by means of the immunoSEQ Assay, a bias-controlled multiplex PCR. In the original analysis: The number of nucleated cells in each sample was estimated by amplification of reference gene primers within the assay. To quantify the absolute abundance of each unique TCRbeta CDR3 rearrangement, sequence reads were collapsed and filtered. For each sample, productive Simpson clonality was calculated by taking the square root of Simpson's diversity index across productive rearrangements. What TCRdb holds here is the immuneACCESS table cut down to in-frame rearrangements. Part of the clones is not present; checked against another copy, under half of the missing clones reflect an unresolved V gene, and the others are unexplained. From that table come the V and J calls and clone size; the DNA was used to work out D and trimming. The sample records about 180,000 clones, 81% of which are singletons. In total, the top ten clones hold around 11% of the sample.

Unmatched junction bases come to 16, with V trimmed by 5 bases and J by 5 bases. Taken from the germline V gene (reference sequence), the CDR1 and CDR2 loops are SEHNR and FQNEAQ. Measured from the cysteine to the phenylalanine, the CDR3 is 17 residues long. Only the CDR3 portion is preserved as DNA: 51 bases, with reading frame beginning at the first base. In Seattle, one collaborating source enrolled patients while the infection was active and tracked those patients longitudinally over the course of disease. Each collaborating institution followed its own protocols to collect whole blood in K2EDTA tubes. Collaborator samples were shipped for TCRbeta analysis as frozen whole blood, isolated PBMCs, or DNA extracted from either sample type.

Material for sequencing was peripheral blood. This clonotype was obtained from a woman aged 80 or over with COVID-19, enrolled during active disease. The chain couples TRBV7-9 to TRBJ2-5; TRBD2 aligns with 8 central bases. At the DNA level, the sequence is TGTGCCAGCAGCCCTCGGAGGGAAGCGGGGGCCGGGGAGACCCAGTACTTC. Its product reads: CASSPRREAGAGETQYF.